This T cell receptor (beta chain) appears in the sequencing data of a study of cytomegalovirus exposure and HLA in healthy donors. Trimming cost V 3 bases and J 2 bases, with 6 bases left between them. Germline CDR1 and CDR2: SGDLS and YYNGEE. This CDR3 has 13 amino acids. Findings of the study overall: Serostatus for CMV was the only available immune exposure information.

In regard to this clone: Its antigen remains unidentified.

Primers included in the PCR were 60 Vbeta and 13 Jbeta primers. Measured with immunoSEQ multiplex PCR; TCRdb has only the in-frame clones, and not every one. The sample has approximately 170,000 clones; 73% are singletons. The V and J genes are TRBV9 and TRBJ1-3, with D maybe TRBD1 (5 bases). The TCR originated in a woman under 30 in good health and CMV-seropositive. The sequencing sample was made of PBMCs. In DNA, the CDR3 is TGTGCCAGCAGCGGGGGCGCTGGAAACACCATATATTTT. Translation: CASSGGAGNTIYF.